This is a list of T cell receptor beta chains from one sample in a study of tumor-infiltrating lymphocytes in primary liver carcinoma. TCRdb re-derived calls from the multiplex PCR reads in MiXCR, one entry per CDR3 protein. This table has over 100,000 distinct CDR3 sequences, around 65% appearing once. Sequenced input: tumor-adjacent normal liver tissue. Receptors originate from a woman aged 60-75 years with primary liver carcinoma and hepatitis B virus infection. Each CDR3 is given with its conserved first and last residue. Fields, in order: clone size, V gene, D gene, J gene, CDR3 DNA, CDR3 protein. A D gene is named only where the DNA matches it firmly. Rows may omit the clone size; those that give it use once, few, many or a size class.

size: .; V: TRBV7-9; D: .; J: TRBJ1-5; DNA: TGTGCCAGCAGCTATACCAGTAGGCTGAATCAGCCCCAGCATTTT; CDR3: CASSYTSRLNQPQHF
size: .; V: TRBV28; D: .; J: TRBJ2-5; DNA: TGTGCCAGCATTTGGAACAGAGGGACTCAGTACTTC; CDR3: CASIWNRGTQYF
size: .; V: TRBV11-2; D: TRBD2; J: TRBJ2-1; DNA: TGTGACAGTAGCTTAGAGGGCGGGAGTGTGAGTGAGCAGTTCTTC; CDR3: CDSSLEGGSVSEQFF
size: .; V: TRBV6-6; D: .; J: TRBJ1-6; DNA: TGTGCCAACAGTTCCCAGGGGAGAGGGATCAATAATTCACTCCTCCACTTT; CDR3: CANSSQGRGINNSLLHF
size: .; V: TRBV30; D: .; J: TRBJ1-2; DNA: TGTGCCTGGTATCTCCAGGGCTATGGCTACACCTTC; CDR3: CAWYLQGYGYTF
size: few; V: TRBV28; D: .; J: TRBJ2-7; DNA: TGTGCCAGCACCCCTCGGGCAGCCCCTTCCTACGAGCAGTACTTC; CDR3: CASTPRAAPSYEQYF
size: many; V: TRBV6-5; D: .; J: TRBJ1-1; DNA: TGTGCCAGCAGTCTTCGGGAGGGCCCGAGCACTGAAGCTTTCTTT; CDR3: CASSLREGPSTEAFF
size: .; V: TRBV6-6; D: .; J: TRBJ1-4; DNA: TGTACCACCAGTTACGGGGCGGCGGGTGAAAAACTGTTTTTT; CDR3: CTTSYGAAGEKLFF
size: .; V: TRBV29-1; D: .; J: TRBJ2-7; DNA: TGCAGCGCGACGGGACTCAAGTGCTCCTACGAGCAGTACTTT; CDR3: CSATGLKCSYEQYF
size: .; V: TRBV25-1; D: TRBD1; J: TRBJ2-5; DNA: TGTGCCAGCAGTGAACGACTAGACAGGGGGGACGGGGAGACCCAGTACTTC; CDR3: CASSERLDRGDGETQYF
size: .; V: TRBV10-3; D: .; J: TRBJ2-3; DNA: TGTGACATCAACCCAGACTCAGACTCCACAGATACGCAGTATTTT; CDR3: CDINPDSDSTDTQYF
size: .; V: TRBV28; D: TRBD2; J: TRBJ2-1; DNA: TGTGCCAGCAGTTTGTGGACTAGCGGGAGGGTCCATGATCAGTTCTTC; CDR3: CASSLWTSGRVHDQFF
size: .; V: TRBV6-2/TRBV6-3; D: .; J: TRBJ2-5; DNA: TGTGCCAGTACGATATTCAGGACACCCCAAGAGACCCAGTACTTC; CDR3: CASTIFRTPQETQYF
size: .; V: TRBV11-3; D: TRBD1; J: TRBJ2-3; DNA: TGTGCTAGCAGCCCCCGACAGGGGTCAAGTACAGATATGCAGTATTTT; CDR3: CASSPRQGSSTDMQYF
size: many; V: TRBV5-4; D: .; J: TRBJ1-2; DNA: TGTGCCAGCAGCCAACCAGGACGGGGCAATGGCTACACCTTC; CDR3: CASSQPGRGNGYTF
size: .; V: TRBV29-1; D: TRBD2; J: TRBJ2-2; DNA: TGCAGGGTCCCCGGGACTAGCGGGAGCATAGCCGGGGAGCTGTTTTTT; CDR3: CRVPGTSGSIAGELFF
size: .; V: TRBV5-1; D: .; J: TRBJ2-7; DNA: TGCGCCAGCAGCTCGGCTAGCCCTAACTCCTACGAGCAGTACTTC; CDR3: CASSSASPNSYEQYF
size: few; V: TRBV29-1; D: TRBD2; J: TRBJ2-1; DNA: TGCAGTGTTGCAGGGACTAGCGGGAGGTATGAGCAGTTCTTC; CDR3: CSVAGTSGRYEQFF
size: .; V: TRBV11-3; D: TRBD2; J: TRBJ2-1; DNA: TGTACCAGTAGCTTGTGTACTAGCGATTCCAATGAACAGTTCTTC; CDR3: CTSSLCTSDSNEQFF
size: once; V: TRBV11-2; D: .; J: TRBJ1-1; DNA: TGTGCCAGCAGCCCATATCAGCACGGACACCTTCGCATTTGGGGCTATGAAGCTTTCTTT; CDR3: CASSPYQHGHLRIWGYEAFF
size: .; V: TRBV29-1; D: TRBD1; J: TRBJ1-1; DNA: TGCAGTGTCGTCACAGGGGGCGTTGGGGCTTTCTTT; CDR3: CSVVTGGVGAFF
size: medium-sized; V: TRBV11-2; D: TRBD1; J: TRBJ2-1; DNA: TGTGCCAGCAGCTTAACCGGACAGGGGCTCGATGAGCAGTTCTTC; CDR3: CASSLTGQGLDEQFF
size: .; V: TRBV11-2; D: .; J: TRBJ2-7; DNA: TGTGCTAGCAGCTTTAATCGGGTAACCTCCTACGAGCAGCACTTC; CDR3: CASSFNRVTSYEQHF
size: .; V: TRBV7-8; D: .; J: TRBJ1-5; DNA: TGTGCCAGCATCTCAAGACTAGCGGGTCATACAGATACGCAGCATTTT; CDR3: CASISRLAGHTDTQHF
size: .; V: TRBV5-8; D: .; J: TRBJ2-5; DNA: TGTACCAGCTGCTTAATTTTGGAGACCAAGTACTTC; CDR3: CTSCLILETKYF
size: many; V: TRBV5-1; D: .; J: TRBJ2-7; DNA: TGCGCCAGCGGAGCGGGACATCTCTCCTACGAGCAGTACTTC; CDR3: CASGAGHLSYEQYF
size: .; V: TRBV30; D: TRBD2; J: TRBJ2-7; DNA: TGTACCTGGACCGGGAGGTCCTCTTACGAGCAGTACTTC; CDR3: CTWTGRSSYEQYF
size: many; V: TRBV5-1; D: .; J: TRBJ2-1; DNA: TGCGCCAGCAGCCCCCTGGCGGACAGGGCAGGGACTAGTAGGCAGCGTGAGCAGTTCTTC; CDR3: CASSPLADRAGTSRQREQFF
size: .; V: TRBV12-3/TRBV12-4; D: .; J: TRBJ1-1; DNA: TGTGCCAGTAGTTTTCAGAGGAAAGCTTTCTTT; CDR3: CASSFQRKAFF
size: .; V: TRBV23-1; D: .; J: TRBJ2-7; DNA: TGCGCCAGCAGCCAGACAGATTCCTACGAGCAGTACTTC; CDR3: CASSQTDSYEQYF
size: once; V: TRBV5-1; D: .; J: TRBJ2-1; DNA: TGCGCCAGCAGCTTGGAGGGCACGAGCTCCTCCAATGAGCAGTTCTTC; CDR3: CASSLEGTSSSNEQFF
size: .; V: TRBV11-2; D: .; J: TRBJ1-6; DNA: TGTACCAGCACCTTTGTAGTGAATTCACCCCTCCACTTT; CDR3: CTSTFVVNSPLHF
size: medium-sized; V: TRBV11-2; D: TRBD1; J: TRBJ1-6; DNA: TGTGCCAGCAGCCCCGGGACAGGGGAGCTCCACTTT; CDR3: CASSPGTGELHF
size: .; V: TRBV29-1; D: .; J: TRBJ2-3; DNA: TGCAGCATGGGAATAGAGGCAGGAGATACGCAGTATTTT; CDR3: CSMGIEAGDTQYF
size: once; V: TRBV11-2; D: .; J: TRBJ2-1; DNA: TGTGCCAGCAGCTTTACACCACTGAGGAGCTCCTACAATGTGCAGTCCTTC; CDR3: CASSFTPLRSSYNVQSF
size: many; V: TRBV5-1; D: TRBD2; J: TRBJ2-7; DNA: TGCGCCAGCAGCACCCTTAGCGGGGAGAGCTCCTACGAGCAGTACTTC; CDR3: CASSTLSGESSYEQYF
size: many; V: TRBV6-5; D: TRBD2; J: TRBJ2-1; DNA: TGTGCCAGCAGTTACCGCGCTAGCGGGAGGGCTGAGCAGTTCTTC; CDR3: CASSYRASGRAEQFF
size: once; V: TRBV5-1; D: .; J: TRBJ1-1; DNA: TGCGCCAGCAGCTTCGGGGCAGGGTGGGGGAACACTGAAGCTTTCTTT; CDR3: CASSFGAGWGNTEAFF
size: .; V: TRBV6-1; D: .; J: TRBJ2-7; DNA: TGTGCCAACAGTGTTCGTTCGGAGAACTTCAACGAGCAGTACTTC; CDR3: CANSVRSENFNEQYF
size: .; V: TRBV19; D: .; J: TRBJ1-2; DNA: TGTGCCGGTAGTATTGGGGATACCTATGGCTACACCTTC; CDR3: CAGSIGDTYGYTF
size: .; V: TRBV6-1; D: TRBD2; J: TRBJ2-1; DNA: TGTGCCAGCGGCGAACAACTTGGGGCTAGCGGGAGGGGTGAGCAGTTCTTC; CDR3: CASGEQLGASGRGEQFF
size: .; V: TRBV29-1; D: TRBD1; J: TRBJ2-3; DNA: TGCAGCGTTGGGGGGCAGGGGGCGGGCGCAGATACGCAGTATTTT; CDR3: CSVGGQGAGADTQYF
size: .; V: TRBV28; D: .; J: TRBJ2-2; DNA: TGTGCCAGCAATTGGGGGCCCGGGGAGTTGTTTTTT; CDR3: CASNWGPGELFF
size: many; V: TRBV29-1; D: .; J: TRBJ1-1; DNA: TGCAGCGCCGACCTGGGGAACACTGAAGCTTTCTTT; CDR3: CSADLGNTEAFF
size: few; V: TRBV6-2/TRBV6-3; D: TRBD1; J: TRBJ2-2; DNA: TGTGCCAGCAGCAGGGGGTACACCGGGGAGCTGTTTTTT; CDR3: CASSRGYTGELFF
size: many; V: TRBV4-2; D: .; J: TRBJ2-1; DNA: TGTGCCAGCAGCCATCCGGGGATCTACAATGAGCAGTTCTTC; CDR3: CASSHPGIYNEQFF
size: few; V: TRBV2; D: .; J: TRBJ2-5; DNA: TGTGCCAGCAGTCCTTCAGGGGGGGGAGAGACCCAGTACTTC; CDR3: CASSPSGGGETQYF
size: many; V: TRBV6-5; D: .; J: TRBJ2-2; DNA: TGTGCCAGCAGTTATTTAGCCGGCGGGGAGCTGTTTTTT; CDR3: CASSYLAGGELFF
size: once; V: TRBV29-1; D: TRBD2; J: TRBJ2-1; DNA: TGCAGCGTTAAAGTCCACGGGACTAGCGACTCCTACAATGAGCAGTTCTTC; CDR3: CSVKVHGTSDSYNEQFF
size: many; V: TRBV28; D: .; J: TRBJ2-7; DNA: TGTGCCAGCAGCTCGCCCGGGACAAGGGTAATCTACGAGCAGTACTTC; CDR3: CASSSPGTRVIYEQYF
size: many; V: TRBV10-3; D: .; J: TRBJ1-2; DNA: TGTGCCATCAGTGGGTCGGACTATGGCTACACCTTC; CDR3: CAISGSDYGYTF
size: .; V: TRBV28; D: .; J: TRBJ1-2; DNA: TGTGCCAGCAGTTTATTCAACAAGAACTATGGTTACACCTTC; CDR3: CASSLFNKNYGYTF
size: .; V: TRBV11-3; D: .; J: TRBJ2-7; DNA: TGTGCTAGCAGCCCCCGGACTACTGGAGAGGTGTACTTC; CDR3: CASSPRTTGEVYF